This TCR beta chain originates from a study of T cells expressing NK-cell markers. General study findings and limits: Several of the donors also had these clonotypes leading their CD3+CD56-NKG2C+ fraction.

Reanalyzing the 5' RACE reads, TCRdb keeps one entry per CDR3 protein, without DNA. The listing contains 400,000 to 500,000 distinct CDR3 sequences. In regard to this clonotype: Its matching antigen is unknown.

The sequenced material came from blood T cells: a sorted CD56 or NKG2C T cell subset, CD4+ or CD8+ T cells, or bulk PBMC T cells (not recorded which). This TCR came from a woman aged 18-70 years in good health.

The CDR3 is CATSRGGDEQFF. This sequence joins TRBV15 and TRBJ2-1. Germline V gene data show CDR1 as LNHNV and CDR2 as YYDKDF (reference sequence). This CDR3 is 12 amino acids long.